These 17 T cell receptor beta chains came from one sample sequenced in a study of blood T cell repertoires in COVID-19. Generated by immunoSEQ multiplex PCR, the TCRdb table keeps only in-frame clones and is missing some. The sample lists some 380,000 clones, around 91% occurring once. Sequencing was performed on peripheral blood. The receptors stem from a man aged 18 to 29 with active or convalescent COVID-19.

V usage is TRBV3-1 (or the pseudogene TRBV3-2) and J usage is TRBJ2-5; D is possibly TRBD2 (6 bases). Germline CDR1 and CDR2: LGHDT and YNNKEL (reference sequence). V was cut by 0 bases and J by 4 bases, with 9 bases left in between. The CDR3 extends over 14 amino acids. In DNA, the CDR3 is TGTGCCAGCAGCCAAGATGGGGGGAGAGAGACCCAGTACTTC. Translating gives CASSQDGGRETQYF.

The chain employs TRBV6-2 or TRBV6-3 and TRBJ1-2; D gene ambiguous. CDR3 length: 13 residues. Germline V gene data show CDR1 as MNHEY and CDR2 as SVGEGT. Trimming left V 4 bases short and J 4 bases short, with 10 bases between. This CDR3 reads CASSSSGIYGYTF. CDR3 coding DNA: TGTGCCAGCAGTTCCTCCGGGATCTATGGCTACACCTTC.

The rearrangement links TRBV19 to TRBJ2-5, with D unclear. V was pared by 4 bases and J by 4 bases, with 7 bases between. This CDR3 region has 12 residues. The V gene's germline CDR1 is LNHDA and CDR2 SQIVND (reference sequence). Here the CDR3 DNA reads TGTGCCAGTAGTAGACTGAGAGAGACCCAGTACTTC. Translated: CASSRLRETQYF.

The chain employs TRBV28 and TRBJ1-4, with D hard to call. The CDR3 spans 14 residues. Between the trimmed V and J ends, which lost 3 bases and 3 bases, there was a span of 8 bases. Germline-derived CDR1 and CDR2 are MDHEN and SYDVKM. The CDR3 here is CASSFLGANEKLFF. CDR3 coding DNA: TGTGCCAGCAGTTTTTTGGGAGCTAATGAAAAACTGTTTTTT.

CDR3 region: CASRPRGGLNTGELFF. CDR3 bases: TGTGCCAGCAGACCACGCGGGGGCCTCAACACCGGGGAGCTGTTTTTT. The V and J genes are TRBV27 and TRBJ2-2; possible D gene TRBD2, 7 bases. The germline CDR1 and CDR2 sequences are MNHEY and SMNVEV (reference sequence). The CDR3 totals 16 residues. V lost 6 bases and J 2 bases, leaving 16 bases between the germline ends.

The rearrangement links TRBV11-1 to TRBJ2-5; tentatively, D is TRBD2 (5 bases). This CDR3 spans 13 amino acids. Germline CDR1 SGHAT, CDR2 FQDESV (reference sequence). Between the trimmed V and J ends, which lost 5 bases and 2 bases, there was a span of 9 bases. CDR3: CASSSRDQETQYF. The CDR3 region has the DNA TGTGCCAGCAGCAGCCGGGATCAAGAGACCCAGTACTTC.

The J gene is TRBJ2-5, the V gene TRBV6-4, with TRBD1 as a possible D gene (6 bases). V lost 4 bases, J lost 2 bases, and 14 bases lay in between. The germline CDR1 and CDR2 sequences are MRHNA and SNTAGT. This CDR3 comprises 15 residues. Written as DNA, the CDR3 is TGTGCCAGCAGTGGGATCAACAGGGAACAAGAGACCCAGTACTTC. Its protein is CASSGINREQETQYF.

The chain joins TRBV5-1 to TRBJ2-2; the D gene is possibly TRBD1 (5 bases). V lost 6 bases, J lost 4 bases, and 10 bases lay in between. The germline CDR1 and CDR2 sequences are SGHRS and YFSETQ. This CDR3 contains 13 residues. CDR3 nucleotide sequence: TGCGCCAGCACCTATGACAGCACCGGGGAGCTGTTTTTT. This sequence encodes CASTYDSTGELFF.

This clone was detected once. CDR3 amino acids: CASSQATSGAQETQYF. The CDR3 DNA reads TGTGCCAGCAGCCAAGCGACTAGCGGCGCCCAAGAGACCCAGTACTTC. The chain recombines TRBV3-1 (or the pseudogene TRBV3-2) with TRBJ2-5; TRBD2 aligns across 9 bases. CDR3 size: 16 residues. Germline CDR1 LGHDT, CDR2 YNNKEL (reference sequence). The V segment lost 1 base and the J segment 1 base; nucleotides outside the gene matches: 4.

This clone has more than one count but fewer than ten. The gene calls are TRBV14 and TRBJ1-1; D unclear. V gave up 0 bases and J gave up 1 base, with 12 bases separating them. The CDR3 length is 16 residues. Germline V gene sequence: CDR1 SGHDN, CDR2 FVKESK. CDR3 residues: CASSQDPGRQNTEAFF. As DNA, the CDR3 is TGTGCCAGCAGCCAAGATCCCGGCAGGCAGAACACTGAAGCTTTCTTT.

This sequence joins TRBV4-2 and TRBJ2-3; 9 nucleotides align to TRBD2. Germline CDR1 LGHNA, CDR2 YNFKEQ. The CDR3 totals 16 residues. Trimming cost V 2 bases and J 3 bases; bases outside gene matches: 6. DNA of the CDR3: TGTGCCAGCAGCCAAAGGCGGGGGGGCCGGACAGATACGCAGTATTTT. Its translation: CASSQRRGGRTDTQYF.

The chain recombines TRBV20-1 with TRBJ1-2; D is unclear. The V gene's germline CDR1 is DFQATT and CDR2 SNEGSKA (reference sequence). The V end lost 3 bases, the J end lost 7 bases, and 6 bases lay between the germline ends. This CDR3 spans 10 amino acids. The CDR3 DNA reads TGCAGTGCTAGGGTAGCTGGCTACACCTTC. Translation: CSARVAGYTF.

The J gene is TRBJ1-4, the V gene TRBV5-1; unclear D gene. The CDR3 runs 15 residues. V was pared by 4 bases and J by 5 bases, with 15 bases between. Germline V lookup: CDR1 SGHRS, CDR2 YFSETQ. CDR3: CASSLEGLGNEKLFF. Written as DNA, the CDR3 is TGCGCCAGCAGCCTAGAGGGCTTGGGGAATGAAAAACTGTTTTTT.

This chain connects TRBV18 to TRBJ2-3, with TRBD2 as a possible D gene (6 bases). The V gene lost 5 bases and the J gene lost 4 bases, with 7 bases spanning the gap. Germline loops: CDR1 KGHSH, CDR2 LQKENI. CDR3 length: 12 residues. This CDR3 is CASSREADTQYF. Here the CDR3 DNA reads TGTGCCAGCTCAAGGGAGGCAGATACGCAGTATTTT.

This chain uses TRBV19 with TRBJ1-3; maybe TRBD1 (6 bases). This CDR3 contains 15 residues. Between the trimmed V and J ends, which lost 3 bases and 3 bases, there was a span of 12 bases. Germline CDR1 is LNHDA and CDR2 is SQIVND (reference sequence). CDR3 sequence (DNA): TGTGCCAGTAGTATGGCGGGGGCAGGTGGAAACACCATATATTTT. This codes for CASSMAGAGGNTIYF.

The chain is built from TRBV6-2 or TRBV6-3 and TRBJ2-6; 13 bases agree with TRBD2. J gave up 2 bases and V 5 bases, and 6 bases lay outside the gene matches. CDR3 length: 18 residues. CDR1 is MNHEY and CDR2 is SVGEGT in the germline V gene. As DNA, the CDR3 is TGTGCCAGCAGTGCCCGGACTAGCGGGAGTCCTGGGGCCAACGTCCTGACTTTC. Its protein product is CASSARTSGSPGANVLTF.

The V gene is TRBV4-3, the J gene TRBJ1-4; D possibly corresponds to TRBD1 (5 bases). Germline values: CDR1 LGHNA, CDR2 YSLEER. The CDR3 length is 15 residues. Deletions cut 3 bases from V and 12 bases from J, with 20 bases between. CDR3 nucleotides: TGCGCCAGCAGCCAGGGGACTGGCGGGGTTGGGGAACTGTTTTTT. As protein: CASSQGTGGVGELFF.